These 7 T cell receptor beta chains share one sample of origin, sequenced in a study of blood T cell repertoires in COVID-19. TCRdb's copy holds only in-frame clones and misses some; the assay was immunoSEQ multiplex PCR. There are about 160,000 clones in the sample; roughly 91% occur only once, and about 5% lies in the top ten. What was sequenced was peripheral blood. Receptor source: a woman aged 50 to 65 with acute or convalescent COVID-19.

This clone was detected only a few times. This chain uses TRBV7-9 with TRBJ2-1; 9 nucleotides line up with TRBD1. Trimming removed 5 bases from V and 6 bases from J; junction bases left unmatched: 11. CDR1 is SEHNR, CDR2 FQNEAQ, per germline (reference sequence). The CDR3 runs 16 residues. Here the CDR3 reads CASSPTDTGGSNEQFF. CDR3 in DNA: TGTGCCAGCAGCCCGACAGACACAGGGGGCTCCAATGAGCAGTTCTTC.

The table lists this clone with a count of one. The chain couples TRBV5-8 to TRBJ1-2, with TRBD1 matching over 7 bases. Unmatched junction bases numbered 5, after V lost 3 bases and J lost 3 bases. Germline CDR1 SGHTS, CDR2 YDEGEE. This CDR3 region has 14 residues. The chain's CDR3 is CASSSGQRDYGYTF. The CDR3 DNA reads TGTGCCAGCAGCTCGGGACAGAGGGACTATGGCTACACCTTC.

The rearrangement uses TRBV28 and TRBJ2-7, with a possible D match to TRBD1 (6 bases). Trimming shortened V by 6 bases and J by 1 base, and 16 bases separated the two germline ends. CDR3 length: 15 residues. The germline gives CDR1 MDHEN, CDR2 SYDVKM. The CDR3 nucleotides are TGTGCCAGCAGCCTCACACAGGGCTGGTCCTACGAGCAGTACTTC. Its translation is CASSLTQGWSYEQYF.

The gene calls are TRBV7-3 and TRBJ2-6; D call uncertain. This CDR3 region has 16 residues. The germline V gene has CDR1 SGHTA and CDR2 FQGTGA. V lost 2 bases to trimming and J lost 1 base, with 9 bases between them. CDR3 protein: CASSLENSSGANVLTF. CDR3 DNA sequence: TGTGCCAGCAGCTTAGAGAACTCGTCTGGGGCCAACGTCCTGACTTTC.

The chain uses TRBV11-2 and TRBJ1-6; D gene uncertain. Trimming removed 7 bases from V and 10 bases from J, with 17 bases in between. Germline assignment: CDR1 SGHAT and CDR2 FQNNGV. This CDR3 has 14 residues. The CDR3 DNA reads as TGTGCCAGCACCCAATCGGGAGAGAGCTCACCCCTCCACTTT. It specifies CASTQSGESSPLHF.

The V call is TRBV5-6, the J call TRBJ1-5; the D is unclear. Per the germline V gene, CDR1 is SGHDT and CDR2 is YYEEEE. The V end was cut by 2 bases, the J end by 1 base, with 7 bases between. This CDR3 region has 14 residues. In nucleotides, the CDR3 is TGTGCCAGCAGCTTCAGGATGAGCAATCAGCCCCAGCATTTT. Translating gives CASSFRMSNQPQHF.

This clone was seen once. The chain is built from TRBV30 and TRBJ2-2, with D tentatively TRBD2 (6 bases). The CDR3 totals 15 residues. With 1 base removed from V and 3 bases from J, the gap between germline ends came to 12 bases. Germline loops: CDR1 GTSNPN, CDR2 SVGIG (reference sequence). As DNA, the CDR3 is TGTGCCTGGAGTGGGGGGGAACATCACACCGGGGAGCTGTTTTTT. Protein product: CAWSGGEHHTGELFF.